The rows below give T cell receptor beta chains drawn from one sample of a study of shared clonotypes between healthy human individuals. Measured with immunoSEQ multiplex PCR; TCRdb has only the in-frame clones, and not every one. Seen here are approximately 810,000 clones, nearly 95% observed once, and the top ten hold around 24%. Sequenced material: naive CD8+ T cells sorted from blood. The receptors were gathered from a man aged 25 to 40 in good health. CDR3s include the opening cysteine and the closing phenylalanine or tryptophan. A D gene is named only where the DNA matches it firmly. Clone size is stated in some rows and not others, as once, few, many or a class when expanded.

d_call	v_call	clone_size	j_call	cdr3_nt	cdr3_aa
.	TRBV5-1	once	TRBJ2-7	TGCGCCAGCAGCTTGGAACAGGGGACTTCCTACGAGCAGTACTTC	CASSLEQGTSYEQYF
.	TRBV6-6	.	TRBJ2-1	TGTGCCAGCAGGAACTGGACGGACGCCTACAATGAGCAGTTCTTC	CASRNWTDAYNEQFF
TRBD1	TRBV2	.	TRBJ2-7	TGTGCCAGCCTGGGACAGGGGGTCTACGAGCAGTACTTC	CASLGQGVYEQYF
TRBD1	TRBV7-9	.	TRBJ2-5	TGTGCCAGCAGCTTAGCGGGACAGGGCATGGAGACCCAGTACTTC	CASSLAGQGMETQYF
.	TRBV7-9	.	TRBJ2-1	TGTGCCAGCAGCTTAGTTGACAATGAGCAGTTCTTC	CASSLVDNEQFF
.	TRBV27	.	TRBJ2-3	TGTGCCAGCAGTTTAAGGGGCTACGATACGCAGTATTTT	CASSLRGYDTQYF
.	TRBV7-8	.	TRBJ2-1	TGTGCCAGCAGCTTAGGGGTAGGCGCCTACAATGAGCAGTTCTTC	CASSLGVGAYNEQFF
.	TRBV7-2	.	TRBJ2-7	TGTGCCAGCAGCTTTTCCCGCCTCGACAGAACCAAGTACGAGCAGTACTTC	CASSFSRLDRTKYEQYF
.	TRBV7-8	.	TRBJ2-3	TGTGCCAGCAGCCCAAAACGGTGGAAGGAATGGAGCGATACGCAGTATTTT	CASSPKRWKEWSDTQYF
.	TRBV5-4	.	TRBJ2-1	TGTGCCAGCAGCTTCGAGGGTATAGAGCAGTTCTTC	CASSFEGIEQFF
.	TRBV7-2	.	TRBJ1-2	TGTGCCAGCAGCTTAGGGGACTATGGCTACACCTTC	CASSLGDYGYTF
TRBD1	TRBV11-2	.	TRBJ1-1	TGTGCCAGCAGCACAGGGACAGGGGGCCGGATTGAAGCTTTCTTT	CASSTGTGGRIEAFF
.	TRBV6-6	.	TRBJ1-4	TGTGCCAGCAGTTCCACCGGGGGTGGCCGAAAACTGTTTTTT	CASSSTGGGRKLFF
TRBD1	TRBV19	.	TRBJ2-7	TGTGCCAGTAGTATCGGACAGGGCGCTGCTGAGCAGTACTTC	CASSIGQGAAEQYF
.	TRBV7-9	few	TRBJ2-2	TGTGCCAGCAGCTGGCGGAGGGCGACCGGGGAGCTGTTTTTT	CASSWRRATGELFF
.	TRBV11-2	.	TRBJ2-6	TGTGCCAGCAGCTTAGCTCCGACTAGTGGCAACGTCCTGACTTTC	CASSLAPTSGNVLTF
.	TRBV2	.	TRBJ2-1	TGTGCCAGCTGTAGTAGTTTAGACAATGAGCAGTTCTTC	CASCSSLDNEQFF
TRBD1	TRBV27	.	TRBJ1-5	TGTGCCAGCAGTTCGGGGACAGGGGCCCTTCAGCCCCAGCATTTT	CASSSGTGALQPQHF
.	TRBV6-5	.	TRBJ2-1	TGTGCCAGCAGTTACTCGGGCGGTGAGCAGTTCTTC	CASSYSGGEQFF
TRBD2	TRBV11-2	.	TRBJ2-2	TGTGCCAGCAGCTTAAAGACTAGCGGGAGACTTCGCACCGGGGAGCTGTTTTTT	CASSLKTSGRLRTGELFF
.	TRBV28	.	TRBJ1-3	TGTGCCAGCAGTCCGTCAGGGTCGGGAAACACCATATATTTT	CASSPSGSGNTIYF
.	TRBV7-6	.	TRBJ2-2	TGTGCCAGCAGCCAATCTAGGGGACTCACCGGGGAGCTGTTTTTT	CASSQSRGLTGELFF